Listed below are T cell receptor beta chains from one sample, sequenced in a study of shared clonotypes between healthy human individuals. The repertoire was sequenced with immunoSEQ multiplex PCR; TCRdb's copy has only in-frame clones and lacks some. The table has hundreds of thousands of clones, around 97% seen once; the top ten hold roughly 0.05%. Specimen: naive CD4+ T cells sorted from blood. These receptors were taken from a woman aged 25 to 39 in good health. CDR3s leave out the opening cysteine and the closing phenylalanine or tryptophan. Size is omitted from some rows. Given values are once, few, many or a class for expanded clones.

cdr3_aa: SVEGSSTDTQY
v_call: TRBV29-1
clone_size: -

cdr3_aa: ASSLARDSLRDNEQF
v_call: TRBV7-9
clone_size: -

cdr3_aa: ASSYPERERFYNEQF
v_call: TRBV5-1
clone_size: once

cdr3_aa: ASSLGRTTEAF
v_call: TRBV27
clone_size: -

cdr3_aa: AWSKTGTAHF
v_call: TRBV30
clone_size: -

cdr3_aa: SVTQGSNTEAF
v_call: TRBV29-1
clone_size: -

cdr3_aa: ASSLMGSEQF
v_call: TRBV28
clone_size: -

cdr3_aa: ASSLTRGQPY
v_call: TRBV28
clone_size: -

cdr3_aa: ASSLVEGEAF
v_call: TRBV5-1
clone_size: once

cdr3_aa: AWSVGKGGNEQY
v_call: TRBV30
clone_size: -

cdr3_aa: ASSLLWEQY
v_call: TRBV7-3
clone_size: -

cdr3_aa: ASSLAGVGAGEKLF
v_call: TRBV7-9
clone_size: -

cdr3_aa: ASSSIQGDGGYT
v_call: TRBV11-2
clone_size: -

cdr3_aa: SVEAALTYNEQF
v_call: TRBV29-1
clone_size: -

cdr3_aa: ASSYGGRHEKLF
v_call: TRBV6-5
clone_size: -

cdr3_aa: ASSLFSSGSGYNEQF
v_call: TRBV7-3
clone_size: -

cdr3_aa: ASSRAGGPYNEQF
v_call: TRBV5-1
clone_size: -

cdr3_aa: ASSQQTGTGAIGGYT
v_call: TRBV4-1
clone_size: -

cdr3_aa: ASSQDWGEGYSPLH
v_call: TRBV14
clone_size: once

cdr3_aa: ASSPPGFQGYEQF
v_call: TRBV18
clone_size: -

cdr3_aa: ASSLGGQGGETQY
v_call: TRBV28
clone_size: -

cdr3_aa: ASSPTQLGLAGGFNEQF
v_call: TRBV18
clone_size: once

cdr3_aa: ASSLGGTGGASYEQY
v_call: TRBV7-8
clone_size: once

cdr3_aa: ASSPASEDQNEKLF
v_call: TRBV18
clone_size: -

cdr3_aa: ASHDLPAKNIQY
v_call: TRBV19
clone_size: -

cdr3_aa: ASRQGGMNTEAF
v_call: TRBV5-4
clone_size: -